The 29 T cell receptor beta chains presented below share a single source sample, sequenced in a study of control samples from healthy donors and cancer patients. The repertoire was sequenced with immunoSEQ multiplex PCR; TCRdb's copy has only in-frame clones and lacks some. Here the sample spans about 170,000 clones, 90% to 95% being singletons. The specimen was blood. These receptors were obtained from a woman in her twenties or thirties in good health.

This chain uses TRBV18 with TRBJ1-6, with D perhaps TRBD1 (6 bases). The CDR3 covers 13 residues. Trimming stripped 3 bases from V and 8 bases from J, with 8 bases between. Germline CDR1 and CDR2: KGHSH and LQKENI. The CDR3 is CASSPRGDSPLHF. The CDR3 DNA reads as TGTGCCAGCTCACCCAGGGGCGATTCACCCCTCCACTTT.

The chain employs TRBV18 and TRBJ2-7; 7 positions agree with TRBD2. Germline assignment: CDR1 KGHSH and CDR2 LQKENI. The CDR3 is made up of 13 amino acids. Unmatched junction bases numbered 5, after V lost 6 bases and J lost 3 bases. CDR3 sequence reads: CASSKGLVYEQYF. The CDR3 region has the DNA TGTGCCAGCTCTAAAGGACTAGTCTACGAGCAGTACTTC.

This chain joins TRBV6-5 and TRBJ2-3; D may be TRBD1 (6 bases). The CDR3 length is 14 residues. Germline CDR1 MNHEY, CDR2 SVGAGI. Trimming took 6 bases from V and 2 from J, leaving 12 bases between them. CDR3 in amino acids: CASRGQSSTDTQYF. As DNA, the CDR3 is TGTGCCAGCAGGGGACAATCCTCCACAGATACGCAGTATTTT.

Note on this clone: Distinct nucleotide sequences in the sample also encode this CDR3. The chain carries TRBV6-5 and TRBJ1-5, with D maybe TRBD1 (6 bases). Looked up from germline, CDR1 is MNHEY and CDR2 is SVGAGI. The CDR3 is 14 residues long. V lost 2 bases to trimming and J lost 4 bases, with 9 bases between them. Here the CDR3 DNA reads TGTGCCAGCAGTTACGGAGGGGGGAATCAGCCCCAGCATTTT. It codes for CASSYGGGNQPQHF.

The chain combines TRBV2 with TRBJ1-2; TRBD1 might be the D (5 bases). Germline values: CDR1 SNHLY, CDR2 FYNNEI. The CDR3 totals 15 residues. Trimming removed 6 bases from V and 5 bases from J, with 19 bases in between. CDR3 residues: CASSSGDGGGYGYTF. The CDR3 DNA is TGTGCCAGCAGCTCCGGGGACGGTGGGGGGTATGGCTACACCTTC.

The table lists this clone with a count of one. Written as DNA, the CDR3 is TGTGCCAGCAGCGCGGGGGCCTCTAACTATGGCTACACCTTC. Encoded protein: CASSAGASNYGYTF. V and J are TRBV6-5 and TRBJ1-2; maybe TRBD1 (6 bases). The V end was cut by 6 bases, the J end by 0 bases, with 11 bases between. The CDR3 runs 14 residues. In germline, CDR1 is MNHEY, CDR2 SVGAGI.

The chain uses TRBV19 and TRBJ2-7; D is perhaps TRBD1 (6 bases). The CDR3 consists of 16 residues. Germline V gives CDR1 LNHDA, CDR2 SQIVND (reference sequence). The ends were cut back, 0 bases at V and 2 bases at J, with 14 bases in the middle. The CDR3 coding sequence is TGTGCCAGTAGTATAGATCTGGAGACAGGCCCCTACGAGCAGTACTTC. Translated: CASSIDLETGPYEQYF.

This chain joins TRBV28 and TRBJ2-7, with 13 positions matching TRBD2. There are 18 residues in the CDR3. Germline CDR1 reads MDHEN; CDR2 reads SYDVKM. The V gene end was trimmed by 1 base and the J gene end by 2 bases; junction bases not matched to a gene: 8. The CDR3 region is CASSLSRWGTSGTYEQYF. The CDR3 DNA sequence: TGTGCCAGCAGTTTATCGAGGTGGGGGACTAGCGGGACCTACGAGCAGTACTTC.

This chain uses TRBV10-3 with TRBJ1-5; no firm D call. Trimming left V 6 bases short and J 5 bases short, with 2 bases between. The CDR3 length is 10 residues. Germline V gene data show CDR1 as ENHRY and CDR2 as SYGVKD. Here the CDR3 DNA reads TGTGCCATCAGAGATCAGCCCCAGCATTTT. Residues: CAIRDQPQHF.

This rearrangement joins TRBV4-2 to TRBJ2-6; no firm D call. Between the trimmed V and J ends, which lost 0 bases and 0 bases, there was a span of 6 bases. CDR3 size: 16 residues. In germline, CDR1 is LGHNA, CDR2 YNFKEQ. In DNA form, the CDR3 reads TGTGCCAGCAGCCAAGAGTATAACTCTGGGGCCAACGTCCTGACTTTC. The encoded protein is CASSQEYNSGANVLTF.

Details on this clone: One junction end disagrees with the germline gene, perhaps due to a read error. The chain combines TRBV7-7 with TRBJ2-5, with 8 bases fitting TRBD1. The CDR3 covers 16 residues. Germline lookup yields CDR1 SSHAT and CDR2 FNYEAQ (reference sequence). CDR3 sequence: CASSLGLSGGGETQYF. CDR3 nucleotide sequence: TGTGCTAGCAGCTTAGGGCTCTCAGGGGGCGGTGAGACCCAGTACTTC.

V and J are TRBV4-2 and TRBJ2-3, with TRBD2 matching 10 bases. The germline V gene encodes CDR1 LGHNA and CDR2 YNFKEQ. After removal of 0 bases from V and 1 base from J, the junction contained 4 bases not matched to a gene. The CDR3 loop spans 17 amino acids. In DNA form, the CDR3 reads TGTGCCAGCAGCCAAGAGGGACTAGCGTTCCGCACAGATACGCAGTATTTT. This codes for CASSQEGLAFRTDTQYF.

The CDR3 DNA is TGTGCCAGCAGTAAACGCGGACAGGGGGCTGAAGCTTTCTTT. It yields the protein CASSKRGQGAEAFF. The V call is TRBV28, the J call TRBJ1-1; 10 nucleotides agree with TRBD1. The CDR3 is 14 residues long. Germline V gene data show CDR1 as MDHEN and CDR2 as SYDVKM. The ends lost 5 bases at V and 6 bases at J; junction bases unmatched: 6. The whole variable domain, filled in from reference TRBV28 and TRBJ1-1, reads DVKVTQSSRYLVKRTGEKVFLECVQDMDHENMFWYRQDPGLGLRLIYFSYDVKMKEKGDIPEGYSVSREKKERFSLILESASTNQTSMYLCASSKRGQGAEAFFGQGTRLTVV.

The gene calls are TRBV4-3 and TRBJ2-3, with TRBD2 identical over 8 bases. V lost 1 base, J lost 4 bases, and 7 bases stayed unmatched. Germline V gene data show CDR1 as LGHNA and CDR2 as YSLEER. The CDR3 has 16 residues. The CDR3 DNA is TGCGCCAGCAGCCAAGGTGAGCGGGAGTGGGCAGATACGCAGTATTTT. Amino acids: CASSQGEREWADTQYF.

The chain uses TRBV25-1 and TRBJ1-5; D remains ambiguous. Germline V gene data show CDR1 as MGHDK and CDR2 as SYGVNS. This CDR3 region has 14 residues. Trimming left V 4 bases short and J 0 bases short, with 7 bases between. CDR3 sequence reads: CASSVTTSNQPQHF. The DNA of the CDR3 is TGTGCCAGCAGTGTGACGACTAGCAATCAGCCCCAGCATTTT.

V gene TRBV28 combines with J gene TRBJ1-2; no reliable D call. There are 14 residues in the CDR3. V lost 5 bases and J lost 5, with 15 bases in between. Germline CDR1 reads MDHEN; CDR2 reads SYDVKM. CDR3 sequence: CASSQSGPPYGYTF. DNA for the CDR3: TGTGCCAGCAGTCAATCCGGGCCTCCATATGGCTACACCTTC.

The chain has TRBV5-6 and TRBJ1-2, with D tentatively TRBD1 (5 bases). The V gene lost 5 bases and the J gene lost 4 bases, with 15 bases spanning the gap. Germline assignment: CDR1 SGHDT and CDR2 YYEEEE. The CDR3 spans 14 residues. DNA for the CDR3: TGTGCCAGCAGGGTCTGGGGCAGATCCTATGGCTACACCTTC. It yields the protein CASRVWGRSYGYTF.

This chain links TRBV25-1 with TRBJ2-7, with D perhaps TRBD2 (5 bases). Germline V lookup: CDR1 MGHDK, CDR2 SYGVNS. Trimming shortened V by 4 bases and J by 4 bases, and 17 bases separated the two germline ends. The CDR3 contains 15 residues. The CDR3 is CASSGQRGKGYEQYF. In DNA form, the CDR3 reads TGTGCCAGCAGTGGTCAACGGGGTAAGGGTTACGAGCAGTACTTC.

The CDR3 region has the DNA TGTGCCAGCAGCTTAGCGCGGTCAACGAACACCGGGGAGCTGTTTTTT. This translates into CASSLARSTNTGELFF. J is TRBJ2-2 and V is TRBV7-9; the D is unclear. Per germline, CDR1 SEHNR and CDR2 FQNEAQ (reference sequence). The V gene lost 0 bases and the J gene lost 0 bases, with 8 bases spanning the gap. CDR3 size: 16 residues.

In the case of this clone: This sample includes further DNA sequences coding for the same CDR3. CDR3 protein: CASSLAVREGEETQYF. The CDR3 DNA reads TGTGCCAGCAGCTTAGCGGTGCGAGAGGGAGAGGAGACCCAGTACTTC. The chain carries TRBV7-2 and TRBJ2-5; D might be TRBD2 (5 bases). The CDR3 has 16 amino acids. V was cut by 0 bases and J by 5 bases, with 16 bases left in between. In germline, CDR1 is SGHTA, CDR2 FQGNSA. Drawing the rest from reference TRBV7-2 and TRBJ2-5, the complete variable domain is GAGVSQSPSNKVTEKGKDVELRCDPISGHTALYWYRQSLGQGLEFLIYFQGNSAPDKSGLPSDRFSAERTGGSVSTLTIQRTQQEDSAVYLCASSLAVREGEETQYFGPGTRLLVL.

The V call is TRBV3-1 (or the pseudogene TRBV3-2), the J call TRBJ1-4, with 10 positions matching TRBD1. V was pared by 3 bases and J by 4 bases, with 5 bases of the junction left unmatched. The CDR3 has 16 amino acids. Germline lookup yields CDR1 LGHDT and CDR2 YNNKEL (reference sequence). The CDR3 coding sequence is TGTGCCAGCAGCCACGGACAGGGGGGTGTTAATGAAAAACTGTTTTTT. This sequence encodes CASSHGQGGVNEKLFF.

This clone came up once. At the DNA level, this CDR3 is encoded by other sequences in the same sample as well. This chain connects TRBV5-6 to TRBJ2-2, with a weak D call TRBD2 (5 bases). The CDR3 runs 13 residues. Deletions cut 0 bases from V and 6 bases from J, with 6 bases between. The V gene's germline CDR1 is SGHDT and CDR2 YYEEEE. The CDR3, as DNA: TGTGCCAGCAGCTTGGGCGGGCCCGGGGAGCTGTTTTTT. Protein product: CASSLGGPGELFF.

The chain recombines TRBV7-3 with TRBJ2-1; 8 bases fit TRBD2. This CDR3 spans 15 amino acids. Germline lookup yields CDR1 SGHTA and CDR2 FQGTGA. The trim removed 5 bases at V and 3 bases at J, leaving 6 bases unmatched. The CDR3, as DNA: TGTGCCAGCAGCAACCGGACTAGCAACTACAATGAGCAGTTCTTC. Translation: CASSNRTSNYNEQFF.

The chain couples TRBV27 to TRBJ1-6; D gene unclear. V lost 6 bases and J 5 bases, leaving 11 bases between the germline ends. CDR1 is MNHEY and CDR2 is SMNVEV in the germline V gene (reference sequence). The CDR3 covers 14 residues. CDR3 sequence reads: CASRSQVDNSPLHF. The CDR3 DNA reads TGTGCCAGCAGATCCCAGGTAGATAATTCACCCCTCCACTTT.

The V and J genes are TRBV4-1 and TRBJ2-3; 10 bases align to TRBD2. In germline, CDR1 is MGHRA, CDR2 YSYEKL. J gave up 3 bases and V 1 base, and 4 bases lay outside the gene matches. CDR3 length: 16 residues. CDR3: CASSQGTAGGTDTQYF. The DNA of the CDR3 is TGCGCCAGCAGCCAAGGAACAGCGGGGGGGACAGATACGCAGTATTTT.

The CDR3 DNA is TGTGCCAGCAGTTGGACAGGGGTGGGCACAGATACGCAGTATTTT. Encoded protein: CASSWTGVGTDTQYF. The chain has TRBV6-2 or TRBV6-3 and TRBJ2-3; 9 bases are shared with TRBD1. V shed 4 bases and J 1 base; nucleotides not matched to a gene: 3. There are 15 residues in the CDR3. Germline V gene lookup returns CDR1 MNHEY and CDR2 SVGEGT.

About this clone: Other DNA sequences within the sample encode an identical CDR3. The V call is TRBV7-9, the J call TRBJ1-2; 8 nucleotides align to TRBD1. The CDR3 contains 13 residues. Germline CDR1 SEHNR, CDR2 FQNEAQ (reference sequence). V shed 1 base and J 5 bases; nucleotides not matched to a gene: 0. CDR3 region: CASSLGQGYGYTF. The CDR3 DNA follows: TGTGCCAGCAGCTTAGGACAGGGGTATGGCTACACCTTC.

The genes are TRBV7-2 and TRBJ1-3; D not resolved. V gave up 2 bases and J gave up 6 bases, with 8 bases separating them. CDR1 and CDR2 from the germline V gene are SGHTA and FQGNSA. This CDR3 has 13 amino acids. The CDR3 is CASSLYGENTIYF. CDR3 nucleotide sequence: TGTGCCAGCAGCTTATACGGGGAAAACACCATATATTTT.

The chain has TRBV27 and TRBJ2-3; 14 bases are a match to TRBD2. Germline values: CDR1 MNHEY, CDR2 SMNVEV (reference sequence). The junction had 4 bases not matched to a gene; V was cut back by 10 bases and J by 4 bases. The CDR3 has 14 residues. CDR3 residues: CATRLAGGSDTQYF. The CDR3 DNA sequence: TGTGCCACCAGACTAGCGGGAGGGTCAGATACGCAGTATTTT.